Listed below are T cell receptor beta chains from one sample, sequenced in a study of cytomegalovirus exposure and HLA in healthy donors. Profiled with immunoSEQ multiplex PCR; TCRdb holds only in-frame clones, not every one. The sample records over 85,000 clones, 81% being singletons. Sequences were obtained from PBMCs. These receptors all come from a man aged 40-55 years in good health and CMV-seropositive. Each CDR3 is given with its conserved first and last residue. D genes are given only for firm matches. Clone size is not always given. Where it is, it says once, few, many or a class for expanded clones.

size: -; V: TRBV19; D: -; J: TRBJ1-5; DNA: TGTGCCAGTAGTTCCCGACAGCTTGCGAATCAGCCCCAGCATTTT; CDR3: CASSSRQLANQPQHF
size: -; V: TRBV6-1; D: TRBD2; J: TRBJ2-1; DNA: TGTGCCAGCAGAGAACCCGGGACTAGCGGGGGGCCTTACAATGAGCAGTTCTTC; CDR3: CASREPGTSGGPYNEQFF
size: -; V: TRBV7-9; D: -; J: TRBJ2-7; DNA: TGTGCCAGCAGCTTAGTCAGTCCCTACGAGCAGTACTTC; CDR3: CASSLVSPYEQYF
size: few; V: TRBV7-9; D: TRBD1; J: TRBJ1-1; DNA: TGTTCCAGCAGCCGGGGACAGACCCTTGAAGCTTTCTTT; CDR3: CSSSRGQTLEAFF
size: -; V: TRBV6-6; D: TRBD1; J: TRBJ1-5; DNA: TGTGCCAGCACTTTACAGGGGCTTCAGCCCCAGCATTTT; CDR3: CASTLQGLQPQHF
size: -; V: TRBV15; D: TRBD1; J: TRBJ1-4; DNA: TGTGCCACCAGCATCAGGGGGTCTAATGAAAAACTGTTTTTT; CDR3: CATSIRGSNEKLFF
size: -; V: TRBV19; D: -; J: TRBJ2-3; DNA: TGTGCCAGTAGTACCACTAGCTCTTCCTGGGGAGATACGCAGTATTTT; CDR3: CASSTTSSSWGDTQYF
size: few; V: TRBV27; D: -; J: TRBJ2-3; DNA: TGTGCCAGCAGTTTAGCAGGGACAGATACGCAGTATTTT; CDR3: CASSLAGTDTQYF
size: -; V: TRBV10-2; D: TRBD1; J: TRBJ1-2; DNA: TGCGCCAGCAGCAACTGGACAGGGGGCGCAGGAGGCTACACCTTC; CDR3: CASSNWTGGAGGYTF
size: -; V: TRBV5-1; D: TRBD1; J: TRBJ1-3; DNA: TGCGCCAGCAGCCTCGGACAGGAGAGCTCTGGAAACACCATATATTTT; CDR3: CASSLGQESSGNTIYF
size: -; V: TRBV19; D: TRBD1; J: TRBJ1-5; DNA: TGTGCCAGTACCGACACTGGGGACAGGGGGAAAGCCCAGCATTTT; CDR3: CASTDTGDRGKAQHF
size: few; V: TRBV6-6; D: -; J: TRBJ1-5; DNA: TGTGCCAGCAGACACGGACACGGGAGCAATCAGCCCCAGCATTTT; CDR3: CASRHGHGSNQPQHF
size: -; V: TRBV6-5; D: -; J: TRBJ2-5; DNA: TGTGCCAGCAGTCAGGGGGGAAGGGAGACCCAGTACTTC; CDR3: CASSQGGRETQYF
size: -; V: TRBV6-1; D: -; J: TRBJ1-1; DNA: TGTGCCAGCAGTGAAAGACAGGCCATTGAAGCTTTCTTT; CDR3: CASSERQAIEAFF
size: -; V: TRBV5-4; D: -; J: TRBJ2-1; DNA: TGTGCCAGCAGCTTGTGGCAGGCCTCCTACAATGAGCAGTTCTTC; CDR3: CASSLWQASYNEQFF
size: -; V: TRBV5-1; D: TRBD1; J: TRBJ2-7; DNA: TGCGCCAGCAGCTTGAGTACCGACAGGGGTTCCTACGAGCAGTACTTC; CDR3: CASSLSTDRGSYEQYF
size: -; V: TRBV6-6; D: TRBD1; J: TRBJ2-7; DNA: TGTGCCAGCAGACAGGGGGGTCTCGACGAGCAGTACTTC; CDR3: CASRQGGLDEQYF
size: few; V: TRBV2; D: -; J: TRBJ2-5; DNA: TGTGCCAGCAGACACGTTTCAGGGTCGGAGACCCAGTACTTC; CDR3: CASRHVSGSETQYF
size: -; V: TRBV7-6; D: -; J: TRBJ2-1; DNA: TGTGCCAGCAGCTTTAACAGGGCGGATGAGCAGTTCTTC; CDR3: CASSFNRADEQFF
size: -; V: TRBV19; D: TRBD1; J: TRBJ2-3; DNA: TGTGCCAGTAGTCGGGACAGGGGGGCGGTAGATACGCAGTATTTT; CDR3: CASSRDRGAVDTQYF
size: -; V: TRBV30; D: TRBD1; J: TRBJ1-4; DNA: TGTGCCTGGAGTGCGACAGGGATAACTAATGAAAAACTGTTTTTT; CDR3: CAWSATGITNEKLFF
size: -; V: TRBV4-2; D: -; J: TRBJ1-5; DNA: TGTGCCAGCAGCCAATCAGACAGTCCGGGGGGCAATCAGCCCCAGCATTTT; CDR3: CASSQSDSPGGNQPQHF
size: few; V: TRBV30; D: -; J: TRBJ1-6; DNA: TGTGCCTGGAGTGTACCTCTGTATCGGAGCTCCTATAATTCACCCCTCCACTTT; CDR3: CAWSVPLYRSSYNSPLHF
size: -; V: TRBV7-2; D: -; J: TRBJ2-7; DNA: TGTGCCAGCAGCTTAAGGAGCGGTTTTGAGTACTTC; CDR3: CASSLRSGFEYF
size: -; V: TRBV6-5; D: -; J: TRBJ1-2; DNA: TGTGCCAGTACAGGGAATCAATATGGCTACACCTTC; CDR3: CASTGNQYGYTF
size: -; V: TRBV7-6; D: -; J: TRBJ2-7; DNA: TGTGCCAGCAGCTTAGCGTCCGGTCAGGGGATCTACGAGCAGTACTTC; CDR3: CASSLASGQGIYEQYF
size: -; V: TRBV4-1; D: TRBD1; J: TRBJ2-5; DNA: TGCGCCAGCAGCCAAGAGGATACAGGGGCGTACCAAGAGACCCAGTACTTC; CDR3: CASSQEDTGAYQETQYF
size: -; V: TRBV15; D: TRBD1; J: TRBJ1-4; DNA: TGTGCCACCAACAGACAGGGGGCTGGTAATGAAAAACTGTTTTTT; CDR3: CATNRQGAGNEKLFF
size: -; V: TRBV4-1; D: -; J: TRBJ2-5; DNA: TGCGCCAGCAGCGGCAGACAAGAGACCCAGTACTTC; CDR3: CASSGRQETQYF
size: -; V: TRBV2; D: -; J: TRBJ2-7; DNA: TGTGCCGCACAACAGGGCCGGGCCTACGAGCAGTACTTC; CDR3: CAAQQGRAYEQYF
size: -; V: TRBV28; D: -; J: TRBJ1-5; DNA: TGTGCCAGCAGTTTTGACAGCGGGAGTCAGCCCCAGCATTTT; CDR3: CASSFDSGSQPQHF
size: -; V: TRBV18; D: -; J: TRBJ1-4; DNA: TGTGCCAGCTCATCGGACGGCGGAGGAGAAAAACTGTTTTTT; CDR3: CASSSDGGGEKLFF
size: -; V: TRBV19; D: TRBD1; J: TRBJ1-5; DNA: TGTGCCAGTAGTAGGACGGGGACAGGTTATCAGCCCCAGCATTTT; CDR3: CASSRTGTGYQPQHF
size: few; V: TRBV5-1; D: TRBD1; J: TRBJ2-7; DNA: TGCGCCAGCAGCTCCCCGGGACAGGGGTTGTACGAGCAGTACTTC; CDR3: CASSSPGQGLYEQYF
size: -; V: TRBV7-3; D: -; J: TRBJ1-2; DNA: TGTGCCAGCGGCGGCGGTTATGGCTACACCTTC; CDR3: CASGGGYGYTF
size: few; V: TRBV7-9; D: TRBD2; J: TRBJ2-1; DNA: TGTGCCAGCAGCTTAGGGGAGGCGGGGGGGGCCAGGGATGAGCAGTTCTTC; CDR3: CASSLGEAGGARDEQFF
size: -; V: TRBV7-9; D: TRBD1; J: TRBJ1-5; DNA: TGTGCCAGCAGCTTAGGGACAGGGGTTAACCAGCCCCAGCATTTT; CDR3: CASSLGTGVNQPQHF
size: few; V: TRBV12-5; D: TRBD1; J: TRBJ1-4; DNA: TGTGCTAGGCCTGGGACAGTTAATGAAAAACTGTTTTTT; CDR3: CARPGTVNEKLFF
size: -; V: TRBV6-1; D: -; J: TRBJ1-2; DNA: TGTGCCAGCAGTGTTGCAGGGATCCTGGATGGCTACACCTTC; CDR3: CASSVAGILDGYTF
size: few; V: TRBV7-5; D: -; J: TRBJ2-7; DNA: TGTGTCAGAAGCGGGGGGACAGGGTCTCACGAGCAGTACTTC; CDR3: CVRSGGTGSHEQYF
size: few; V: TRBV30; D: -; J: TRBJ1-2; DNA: TGTGCCTGGAGTGTAGCAGGTGCTAACTATGGCTACACCTTC; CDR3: CAWSVAGANYGYTF
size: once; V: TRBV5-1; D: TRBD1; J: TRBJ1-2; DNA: TGCGCCAGCAGCTCCGGGACAGACCTCTACCTGAACTATGGCTACACCTTC; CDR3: CASSSGTDLYLNYGYTF
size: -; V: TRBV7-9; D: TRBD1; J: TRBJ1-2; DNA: TGTTCCAGCAGCTTAGGCGGGACAGGGAGTATGTCGGGCTACACCTTC; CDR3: CSSSLGGTGSMSGYTF
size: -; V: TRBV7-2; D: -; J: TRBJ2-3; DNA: TGTGCCAGCAGCTTCGTCGTCTCTAGCACAGATACGCAGTATTTT; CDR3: CASSFVVSSTDTQYF
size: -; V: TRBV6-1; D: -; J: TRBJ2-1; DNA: TGTGCCAGCAGTGGGGGCAGCCTCAGCTCCTACAATGAGCAGTTCTTC; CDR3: CASSGGSLSSYNEQFF
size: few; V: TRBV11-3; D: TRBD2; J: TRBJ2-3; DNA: TGTGCCAGCAGCTCAGGAGCTAGCGGGAGGCTCAGCACAGATACGCAGTATTTT; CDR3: CASSSGASGRLSTDTQYF
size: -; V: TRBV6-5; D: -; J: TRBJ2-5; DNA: TGTGCCAGCAGTTACTCGTACAGGCAAGAGACCCAGTACTTC; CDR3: CASSYSYRQETQYF
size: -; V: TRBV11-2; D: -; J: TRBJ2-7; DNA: TGTGCCAGCAGCTTATCCACCCGGGACATCCCTCTCGAGCAGTACTTC; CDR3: CASSLSTRDIPLEQYF
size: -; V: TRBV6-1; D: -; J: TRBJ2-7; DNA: TGTGCGGCGGGTATCCTCTACTACGAGCAGTACTTC; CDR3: CAAGILYYEQYF
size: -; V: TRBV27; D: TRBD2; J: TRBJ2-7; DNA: TGTGCCAGCAGTCTATCTTCTAGCGGGAGTCCCCTCCTGGAGCAGTACTTC; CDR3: CASSLSSSGSPLLEQYF
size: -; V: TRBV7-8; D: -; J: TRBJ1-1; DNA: TGTGCCAGCAGCTTAGTAATCAGTTACACTGAAGCTTTCTTT; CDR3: CASSLVISYTEAFF